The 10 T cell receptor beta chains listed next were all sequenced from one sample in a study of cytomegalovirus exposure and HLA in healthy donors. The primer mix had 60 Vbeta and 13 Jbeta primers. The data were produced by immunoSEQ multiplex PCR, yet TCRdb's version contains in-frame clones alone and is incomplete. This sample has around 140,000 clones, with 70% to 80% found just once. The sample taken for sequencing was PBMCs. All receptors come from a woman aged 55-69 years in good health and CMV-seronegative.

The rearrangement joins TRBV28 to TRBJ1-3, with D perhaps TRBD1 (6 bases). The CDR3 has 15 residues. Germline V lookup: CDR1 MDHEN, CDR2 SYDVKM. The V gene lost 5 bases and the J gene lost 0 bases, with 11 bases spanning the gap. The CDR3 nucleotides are TGTGCCAGCAGTCCGGGACACCGCTCTGGAAACACCATATATTTT. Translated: CASSPGHRSGNTIYF.

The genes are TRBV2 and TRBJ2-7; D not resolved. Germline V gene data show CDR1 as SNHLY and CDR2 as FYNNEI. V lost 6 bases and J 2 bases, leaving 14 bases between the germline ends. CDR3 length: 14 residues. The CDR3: CASRIGWATYEQYF. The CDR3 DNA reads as TGTGCCAGCAGAATAGGCTGGGCAACCTACGAGCAGTACTTC.

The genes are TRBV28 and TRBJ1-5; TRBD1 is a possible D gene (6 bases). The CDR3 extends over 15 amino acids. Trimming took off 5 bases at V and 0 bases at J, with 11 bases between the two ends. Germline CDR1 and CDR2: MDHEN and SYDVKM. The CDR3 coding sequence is TGTGCCAGCAGTCCTCGGACAGCTAGCAATCAGCCCCAGCATTTT. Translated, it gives CASSPRTASNQPQHF. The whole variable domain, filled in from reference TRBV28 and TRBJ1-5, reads DVKVTQSSRYLVKRTGEKVFLECVQDMDHENMFWYRQDPGLGLRLIYFSYDVKMKEKGDIPEGYSVSREKKERFSLILESASTNQTSMYLCASSPRTASNQPQHFGDGTRLSIL.

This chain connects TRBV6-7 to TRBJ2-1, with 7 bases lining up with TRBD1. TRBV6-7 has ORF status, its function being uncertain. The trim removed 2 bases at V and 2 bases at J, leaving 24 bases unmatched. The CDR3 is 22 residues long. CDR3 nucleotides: TGTGCCAGCAGTTACACACGACAAACCGGGACAGTTGGGATCTTAGCCTACAATGAGCAGTTCTTC. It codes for CASSYTRQTGTVGILAYNEQFF.

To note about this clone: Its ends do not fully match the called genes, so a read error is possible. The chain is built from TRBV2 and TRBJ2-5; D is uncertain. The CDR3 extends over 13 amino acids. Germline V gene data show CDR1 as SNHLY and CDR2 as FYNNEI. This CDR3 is CASSQQKRESQYF. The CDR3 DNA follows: TGTGCCAGCAGTCAACAGAAAAGAGAGTCCCAGTACTTC.

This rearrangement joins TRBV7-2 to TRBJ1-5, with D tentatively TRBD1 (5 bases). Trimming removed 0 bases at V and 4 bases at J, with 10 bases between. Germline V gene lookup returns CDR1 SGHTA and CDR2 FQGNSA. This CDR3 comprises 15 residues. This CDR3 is CASSLAGQVNQPQHF. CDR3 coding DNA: TGTGCCAGCAGCTTAGCGGGGCAAGTAAATCAGCCCCAGCATTTT. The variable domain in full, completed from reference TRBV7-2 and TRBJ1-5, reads GAGVSQSPSNKVTEKGKDVELRCDPISGHTALYWYRQSLGQGLEFLIYFQGNSAPDKSGLPSDRFSAERTGGSVSTLTIQRTQQEDSAVYLCASSLAGQVNQPQHFGDGTRLSIL.

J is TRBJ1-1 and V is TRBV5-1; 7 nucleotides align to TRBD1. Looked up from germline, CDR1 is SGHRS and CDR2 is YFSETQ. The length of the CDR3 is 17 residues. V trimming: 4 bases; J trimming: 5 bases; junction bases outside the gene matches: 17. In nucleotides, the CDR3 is TGCGCCAGCAGCGTGGGACAGCCGATTGGCTTGGGGACTGAAGCTTTCTTT. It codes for CASSVGQPIGLGTEAFF. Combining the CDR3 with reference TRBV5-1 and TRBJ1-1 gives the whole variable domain KAGVTQTPRYLIKTRGQQVTLSCSPISGHRSVSWYQQTPGQGLQFLFEYFSETQRNKGNFPGRFSGRQFSNSRSEMNVSTLELGDSALYLCASSVGQPIGLGTEAFFGQGTRLTVV.

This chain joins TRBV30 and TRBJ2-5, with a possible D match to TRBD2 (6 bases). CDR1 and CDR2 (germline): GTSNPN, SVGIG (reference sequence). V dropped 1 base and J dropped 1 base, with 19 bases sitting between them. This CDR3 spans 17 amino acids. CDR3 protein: CAWSGPLGRGRQETQYF. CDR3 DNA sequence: TGTGCCTGGAGTGGCCCCCTAGGGCGGGGCCGCCAAGAGACCCAGTACTTC. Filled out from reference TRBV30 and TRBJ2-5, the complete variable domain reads SQTIHQWPATLVQPVGSPLSLECTVEGTSNPNLYWYRQAAGRGLQLLFYSVGIGQISSEVPQNLSASRPQDRQFILSSKKLLLSDSGFYLCAWSGPLGRGRQETQYFGPGTRLLVL.

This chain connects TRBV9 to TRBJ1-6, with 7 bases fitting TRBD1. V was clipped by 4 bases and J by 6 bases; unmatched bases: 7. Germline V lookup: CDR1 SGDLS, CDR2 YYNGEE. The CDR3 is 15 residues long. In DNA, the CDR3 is TGTGCCAGCAGCCCCCAGGGACAGATTAATTCACCCCTCCACTTT. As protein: CASSPQGQINSPLHF. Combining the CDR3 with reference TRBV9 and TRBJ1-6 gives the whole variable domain DSGVTQTPKHLITATGQRVTLRCSPRSGDLSVYWYQQSLDQGLQFLIQYYNGEERAKGNILERFSAQQFPDLHSELNLSSLELGDSALYFCASSPQGQINSPLHFGNGTRLTVT.

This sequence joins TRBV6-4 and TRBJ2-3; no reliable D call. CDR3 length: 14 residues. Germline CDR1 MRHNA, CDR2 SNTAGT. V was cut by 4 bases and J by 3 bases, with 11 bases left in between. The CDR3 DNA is TGTGCCAGCAGTGCCACTCTAGGAACAGATACGCAGTATTTT. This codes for CASSATLGTDTQYF.